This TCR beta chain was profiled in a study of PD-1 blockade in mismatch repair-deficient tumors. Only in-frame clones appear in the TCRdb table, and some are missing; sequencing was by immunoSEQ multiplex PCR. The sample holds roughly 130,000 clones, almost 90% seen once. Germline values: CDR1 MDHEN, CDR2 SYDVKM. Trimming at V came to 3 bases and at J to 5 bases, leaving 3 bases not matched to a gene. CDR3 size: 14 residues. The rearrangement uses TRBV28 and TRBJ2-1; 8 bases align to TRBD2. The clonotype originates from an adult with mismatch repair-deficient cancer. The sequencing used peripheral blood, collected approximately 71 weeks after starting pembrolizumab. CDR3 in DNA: TGTGCCAGCAGTTTCACACTAGCGGACAATGAGCAGTTCTTC. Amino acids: CASSFTLADNEQFF. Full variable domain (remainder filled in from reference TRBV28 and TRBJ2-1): DVKVTQSSRYLVKRTGEKVFLECVQDMDHENMFWYRQDPGLGLRLIYFSYDVKMKEKGDIPEGYSVSREKKERFSLILESASTNQTSMYLCASSFTLADNEQFFGPGTRLTVL.